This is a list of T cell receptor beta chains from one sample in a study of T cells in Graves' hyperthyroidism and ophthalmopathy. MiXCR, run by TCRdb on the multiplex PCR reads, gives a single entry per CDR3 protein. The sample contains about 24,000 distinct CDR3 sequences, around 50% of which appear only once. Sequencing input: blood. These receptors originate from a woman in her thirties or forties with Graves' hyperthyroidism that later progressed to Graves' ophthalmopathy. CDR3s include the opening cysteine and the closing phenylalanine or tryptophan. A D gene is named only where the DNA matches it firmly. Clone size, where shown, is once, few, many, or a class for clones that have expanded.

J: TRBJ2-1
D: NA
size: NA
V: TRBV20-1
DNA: TGCAGTGCTAGGCAAGCGAATGAGCAGTTCTTC
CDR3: CSARQANEQFF

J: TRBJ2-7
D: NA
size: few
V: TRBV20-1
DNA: TGCAGTGCTCAGGAGGACTCCTACGAGCAGTACTTC
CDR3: CSAQEDSYEQYF

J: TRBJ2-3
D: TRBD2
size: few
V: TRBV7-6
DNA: TGTGCCAGCAGCTTGAGACTAGCGGGAGCCACAGATACGCAGTATTTT
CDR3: CASSLRLAGATDTQYF

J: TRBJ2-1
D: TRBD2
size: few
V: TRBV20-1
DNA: TGCAGTGCTAGAGGGAGGGACGGGAGGAGAAATGAGCAGTTCTTC
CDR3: CSARGRDGRRNEQFF

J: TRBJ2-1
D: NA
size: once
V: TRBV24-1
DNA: TGTGCCACCAGTGATCATGGGGAAGCACAGTTCTTC
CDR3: CATSDHGEAQFF

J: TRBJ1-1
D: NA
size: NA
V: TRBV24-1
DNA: TGTGCCACGAAGGGCAGGCCCAACTCTGGAAACACTGAAGCTTTCTTT
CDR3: CATKGRPNSGNTEAFF

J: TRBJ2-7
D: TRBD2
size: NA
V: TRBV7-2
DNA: TGCGCCAGCAGCCAAACACTAGCGGGCACCTACGAGCAGTACTTC
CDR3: CASSQTLAGTYEQYF

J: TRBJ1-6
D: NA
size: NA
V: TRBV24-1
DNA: TGTGCCCCCCGGTGGTTTAGGCGTAATTCACCCCTCCACTTT
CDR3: CAPRWFRRNSPLHF

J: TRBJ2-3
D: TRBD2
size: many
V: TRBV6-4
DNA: TGTGCCACCGGGACTAGCGGCACAGGTACGCAGTATTTT
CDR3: CATGTSGTGTQYF

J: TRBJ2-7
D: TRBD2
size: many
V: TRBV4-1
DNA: TGCGCCAGCAGCCAAGGGCTAGCGGGAGGGTCCTACGAGCAGTACTTC
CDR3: CASSQGLAGGSYEQYF

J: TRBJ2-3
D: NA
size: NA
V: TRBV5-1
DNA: TGTGCCAGCAGCTTGACAGGAAGCACAGATACGCAGTATTTT
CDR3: CASSLTGSTDTQYF

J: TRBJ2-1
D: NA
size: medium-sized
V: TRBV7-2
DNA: TGTGCCAGCAGCTTAAGCTCGAGCTCCTACAATGAGCAGTTCTTC
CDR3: CASSLSSSSYNEQFF

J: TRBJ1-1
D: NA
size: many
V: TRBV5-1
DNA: TGCGCCAGCAGCTTAGACGATACCAAGATGGGGGGCACTGAAGCTTTCTTT
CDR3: CASSLDDTKMGGTEAFF

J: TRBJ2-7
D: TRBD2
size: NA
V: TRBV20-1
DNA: TGCAGTGCTAGAGAGGGACTAGCGGGAGGGCCTTTAAACGAGCAGTACTTC
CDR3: CSAREGLAGGPLNEQYF

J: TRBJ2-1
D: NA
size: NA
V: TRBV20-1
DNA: TGCAGTGCTAGCCTCGGTTCCTCCTACAATGAGCAGTTCTTC
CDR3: CSASLGSSYNEQFF

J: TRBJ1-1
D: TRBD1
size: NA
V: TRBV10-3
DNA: TGTGCCATCAGTGGACCGAGACAGGGGGCTTTCTTT
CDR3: CAISGPRQGAFF

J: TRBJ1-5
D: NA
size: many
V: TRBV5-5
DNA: TGTGCCAGCAGCTTGACGGGGAATCAGCCCCAGCATTTT
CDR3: CASSLTGNQPQHF

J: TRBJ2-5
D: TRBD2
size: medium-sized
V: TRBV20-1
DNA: TGCAGTGCTCCAGTAGCGGGAGAAGAGACCCAGTACTTC
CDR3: CSAPVAGEETQYF

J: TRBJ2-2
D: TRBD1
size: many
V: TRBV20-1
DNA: TGCAGTGCTAGAAGACAGGGGGGCGGCGGGGAGCTGTTTTTT
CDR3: CSARRQGGGGELFF

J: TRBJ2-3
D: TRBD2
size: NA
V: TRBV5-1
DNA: TGCGCCAGCCGGACTAGCGGGAGGGATACGCAGTATTTT
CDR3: CASRTSGRDTQYF

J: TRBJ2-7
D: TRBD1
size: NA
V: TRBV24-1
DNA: TGTGCCACCTCCTCGGGACAGGTCTCCTACGAGCAGTACTTC
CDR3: CATSSGQVSYEQYF

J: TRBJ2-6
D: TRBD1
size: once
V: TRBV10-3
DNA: TGTGCCATCAGTGGGACAGGGACTGGGGCCAACGTCCTGACTTTC
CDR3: CAISGTGTGANVLTF

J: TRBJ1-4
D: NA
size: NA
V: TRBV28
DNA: TGTGCCAGCAGCCCCACGTTCTCCTTCAGGGGAACTAATGAAAAACTGTTTTTT
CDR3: CASSPTFSFRGTNEKLFF

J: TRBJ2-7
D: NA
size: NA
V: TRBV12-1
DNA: TGTGCCGGCAGCTTTCGACTAGCGGGGGGCGAGCAGTACTTC
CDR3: CAGSFRLAGGEQYF

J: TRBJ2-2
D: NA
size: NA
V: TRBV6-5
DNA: TGTGCCAGCAGCCGCTCTGTGGGCGGGGAGCTGTTTTTT
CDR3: CASSRSVGGELFF

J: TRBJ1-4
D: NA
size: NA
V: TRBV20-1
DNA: TGCAGTGCTAGAAATGTCTTTAATGAAAAACTGTTTTTT
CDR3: CSARNVFNEKLFF

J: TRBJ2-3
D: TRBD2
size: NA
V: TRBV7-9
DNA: TGTGCCAGCGGGACTAGCGATTATACGCAGTATTTT
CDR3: CASGTSDYTQYF

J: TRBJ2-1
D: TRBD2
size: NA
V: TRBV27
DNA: TGTGCCAGCATCGGGGCCAGCGGGAGACGGGGCTCCTACAATGAGCAGTTCTTC
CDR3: CASIGASGRRGSYNEQFF

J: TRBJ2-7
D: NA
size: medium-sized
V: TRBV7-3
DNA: TGTGCCAGCAGCTTTCAGGGGTCGTCTAGCGAGCAGTACTTC
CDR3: CASSFQGSSSEQYF

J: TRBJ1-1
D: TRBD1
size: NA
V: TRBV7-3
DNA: TGTGCCAGCAGCGTCGGACAGGGTAGGACTGAAGCTTTCTTT
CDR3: CASSVGQGRTEAFF

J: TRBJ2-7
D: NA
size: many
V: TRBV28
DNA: TGTGCCAGCAGTTTAAAACTAGCAACGGGCGAGCAGTACTTC
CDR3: CASSLKLATGEQYF

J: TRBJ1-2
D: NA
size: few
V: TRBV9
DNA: TGTGCCAGCAGCCCATTTAAGGGAGGAGGGTATGGCTACACCTTC
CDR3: CASSPFKGGGYGYTF

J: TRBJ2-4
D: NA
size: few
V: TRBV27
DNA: TGTGCCAGCAGTCCCAGGACTTCTGAAAACATTCAGTACTTC
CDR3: CASSPRTSENIQYF

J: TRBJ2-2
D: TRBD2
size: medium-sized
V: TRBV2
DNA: TGTGCCAGCAGTGGTGTTAGCGGGAGATACGGCACCGGGGAGCTGTTTTTT
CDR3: CASSGVSGRYGTGELFF

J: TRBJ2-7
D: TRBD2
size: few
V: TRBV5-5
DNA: TGTGCCAGCAGCTCCCGGACTAGCGGGACCTACGAGCAGTACTTC
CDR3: CASSSRTSGTYEQYF

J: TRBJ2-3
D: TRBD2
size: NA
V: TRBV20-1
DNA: TGCAGTGCAAATAAAGAGCGGGAATGGACAGATACGCAGTATTTT
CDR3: CSANKEREWTDTQYF

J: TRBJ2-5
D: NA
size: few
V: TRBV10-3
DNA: TGTGCCATCAGTGAGTATAGCCAAGAGACCCAGTACTTC
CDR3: CAISEYSQETQYF

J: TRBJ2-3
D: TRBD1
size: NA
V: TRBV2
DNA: TGTGCCAGCAAACCGGGACAGGGGATGCAGAAAACCACAGATACGCAGTATTTT
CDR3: CASKPGQGMQKTTDTQYF

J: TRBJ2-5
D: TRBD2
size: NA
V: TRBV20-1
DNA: TGCAGTGCTAGAGGCGGGGCGGGAGGGCAGATGAAAGAGACCCAGTACTTC
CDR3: CSARGGAGGQMKETQYF

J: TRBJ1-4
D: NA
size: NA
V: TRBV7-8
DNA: TGTGCCAGCAGCTTAGCCACAGCAACTAATGAAAAACTGTTTTTT
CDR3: CASSLATATNEKLFF

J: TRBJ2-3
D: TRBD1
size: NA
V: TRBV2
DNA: TGTGCCAGCAGTAGGGACAGCGTGGGGACAGATACGCAGTATTTT
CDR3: CASSRDSVGTDTQYF

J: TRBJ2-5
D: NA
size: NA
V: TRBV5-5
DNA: TGTGTCAGCAGCTTGGGTAGTGGCGTCAGAGAGACCCAGTACTTC
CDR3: CVSSLGSGVRETQYF

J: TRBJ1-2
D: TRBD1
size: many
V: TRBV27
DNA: TGTGCCAGCAGTCGTACAGGGGGCGCCTACTATGGCTACACCTTC
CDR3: CASSRTGGAYYGYTF

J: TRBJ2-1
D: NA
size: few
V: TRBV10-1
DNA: TGCGCCAGCAGTGAGAGGGCGCAAAGCTCCTACAATGAGCAGTTCTTC
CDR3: CASSERAQSSYNEQFF

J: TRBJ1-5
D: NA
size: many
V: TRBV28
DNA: TGTGCCAGCAGTTTAAGGGGAGTCAATCAGCCCCAGCATTTT
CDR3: CASSLRGVNQPQHF